Below are 29 T cell receptor beta chains sequenced from a single sample in a study of blood T cell repertoires in COVID-19. Some clones are missing from TCRdb's copy, which holds only in-frame ones; the method was immunoSEQ multiplex PCR. Found here are 300,000 to 400,000 clones, around nine tenths of them singletons; the top ten hold less than 3.5%. Sequencing was done on a sample of peripheral blood. These receptors all come from a woman aged 18-29 years who had recovered from COVID-19.

V usage is TRBV19 and J usage is TRBJ1-1, with D hard to call. The germline V gene has CDR1 LNHDA and CDR2 SQIVND (reference sequence). With 7 bases removed from V and 1 base from J, the gap between germline ends came to 10 bases. This CDR3 is 13 amino acids long. The CDR3 DNA is TGTGCCAGTAAGAAAAGAGAGAACACTGAAGCTTTCTTT. Its protein product is CASKKRENTEAFF.

The genes are TRBV3-1 (or the pseudogene TRBV3-2) and TRBJ2-1; possibly TRBD2 for D (6 bases). The CDR3 is 15 amino acids. Trimming shortened V by 4 bases and J by 4 bases, and 14 bases separated the two germline ends. Germline V gene data show CDR1 as LGHDT and CDR2 as YNNKEL (reference sequence). CDR3 coding DNA: TGTGCCAGCAGCCCCGGGGTAGCGGCTTACAATGAGCAGTTCTTC. Translating gives CASSPGVAAYNEQFF.

The chain is built from TRBV6-1 and TRBJ2-5; 9 bases are shared with TRBD2. V was clipped by 2 bases and J by 5 bases; unmatched bases: 6. The CDR3 spans 15 residues. Germline values: CDR1 MNHNS, CDR2 SASEGT. DNA of the CDR3: TGTGCCAGCAGTGAATTGGCGGGAGGGCCCGAGACCCAGTACTTC. Translating it yields CASSELAGGPETQYF.

This chain joins TRBV5-5 and TRBJ1-2; 8 bases agree with TRBD1. The CDR3 sequence is 15 residues long. In germline, CDR1 is SGHKS, CDR2 YYEKEE (reference sequence). J gave up 7 bases and V 2 bases, and 10 bases lay outside the gene matches. For the CDR3, the DNA is TGTGCCAGCAGCTTTCAGCCAGGGGGCGGTTCTGGCTACACCTTC. Amino acids: CASSFQPGGGSGYTF.

This clone was seen only once. V gene TRBV5-1 combines with J gene TRBJ2-1; 11 nucleotides align to TRBD2. Germline trimming cut 0 bases from V and 6 bases from J; bases unmatched to any gene: 11. Germline-derived CDR1 and CDR2 are SGHRS and YFSETQ. This CDR3 has 18 residues. CDR3 in DNA: TGCGCCAGCAGCTTGGCCGTACTAGCGGGAGAGCAGGGCAATGAGCAGTTCTTC. This translates into CASSLAVLAGEQGNEQFF.

This clone occurred once. This rearrangement joins TRBV11-2 to TRBJ2-1; 9 bases match TRBD1. CDR3 size: 15 residues. Germline trimming cut 5 bases from V and 6 bases from J; bases unmatched to any gene: 8. Germline V gene lookup returns CDR1 SGHAT and CDR2 FQNNGV. CDR3 residues: CASSPGTGWLNEQFF. For the CDR3, the DNA is TGTGCCAGCAGCCCCGGGACAGGGTGGCTCAATGAGCAGTTCTTC.

The chain couples TRBV28 to TRBJ2-3, with TRBD2 as a possible D gene (5 bases). Trimming removed 5 bases from V and 0 bases from J, with 12 bases in between. Germline V CDR1 and CDR2: MDHEN, SYDVKM. The CDR3 is 15 residues long. The CDR3 bases are TGTGCCAGCAGTGAAGCGGCCACCAGCACAGATACGCAGTATTTT. As protein: CASSEAATSTDTQYF.

The chain couples TRBV6-5 to TRBJ1-1, with D tentatively TRBD1 (6 bases). Germline assignment: CDR1 MNHEY and CDR2 SVGAGI. V lost 5 bases and J lost 0, with 10 bases in between. The CDR3 length is 14 residues. Here the CDR3 reads CASSMGHLNTEAFF. The CDR3 nucleotides read TGTGCCAGCAGTATGGGACACCTGAACACTGAAGCTTTCTTT.

The chain is built from TRBV11-2 and TRBJ2-1; D may be TRBD2 (5 bases). The CDR3 has 15 amino acids. The ends were cut back, 3 bases at V and 4 bases at J, with 13 bases in the middle. Germline V gene lookup returns CDR1 SGHAT and CDR2 FQNNGV. CDR3: CASSFTSGKYNEQFF. Here the CDR3 DNA reads TGTGCCAGCAGCTTCACGTCGGGGAAATACAATGAGCAGTTCTTC.

Comment on this clone: One end of the junction does not line up with germline, which may come from a read error. The V and J genes are TRBV12-3 or TRBV12-4 and TRBJ2-2; 7 bases agree with TRBD2. The CDR3 has 12 residues. CDR3 region: CASGQWAGDLFF. CDR3 sequence (DNA): TGTGCCAGCGGTCAATGGGCGGGGGATCTGTTTTTT.

The rearrangement links TRBV6-2 or TRBV6-3 to TRBJ2-1; a possible D gene is TRBD2 (5 bases). The CDR3 has 18 residues. V shed 2 bases and J shed 0 bases, with 17 bases lying between them. From germline, CDR1 is MNHEY and CDR2 SVGEGT. Written as DNA, the CDR3 is TGTGCCAGCAGTTACCAACTAGGACTCCTAAGCTCCTACAATGAGCAGTTCTTC. Its translation: CASSYQLGLLSSYNEQFF.

The chain recombines TRBV10-2 with TRBJ1-2, with D possibly TRBD1 on 5 matching bases. The CDR3 has 14 amino acids. Germline CDR1 WSHSY, CDR2 SAAADI. V lost 2 bases, J lost 0 bases, and 7 bases lay in between. The CDR3: CASSELGPNYGYTF. The CDR3 nucleotides read TGCGCCAGCAGTGAGCTGGGGCCTAACTATGGCTACACCTTC.

CDR3 DNA sequence: TGTGCCAGCAGCCCCACAAGGCTAGCGGCGAACACCGGGGAGCTGTTTTTT. Amino acids: CASSPTRLAANTGELFF. J is TRBJ2-2 and V is TRBV7-2; 7 nucleotides line up with TRBD2. The V and J ends lost 5 bases and 0 bases, in that order; junction bases with no gene match: 9. The CDR3 loop spans 17 amino acids. The V gene's germline CDR1 is SGHTA and CDR2 FQGNSA.

The gene calls are TRBV19 and TRBJ1-5, with TRBD1 matching 11 bases. Looked up from germline, CDR1 is LNHDA and CDR2 is SQIVND (reference sequence). There are 18 residues in the CDR3. V dropped 3 bases and J dropped 0; count of bases not matched to a gene: 7. The chain's CDR3 is CASSIRTGGVNSNQPQHF. The CDR3 nucleotides are TGTGCCAGTAGTATCCGGACAGGGGGCGTTAATAGCAATCAGCCCCAGCATTTT. Using reference TRBV19 and TRBJ1-5 for the parts outside the CDR3, the full variable domain is DGGITQSPKYLFRKEGQNVTLSCEQNLNHDAMYWYRQDPGQGLRLIYYSQIVNDFQKGDIAEGYSVSREKKESFPLTVTSAQKNPTAFYLCASSIRTGGVNSNQPQHFGDGTRLSIL.

The chain carries TRBV6-5 and TRBJ2-5, with 7 bases matching TRBD2. The CDR3 is 13 amino acids. In germline, CDR1 is MNHEY, CDR2 SVGAGI. The V gene end was trimmed by 4 bases and the J gene end by 9 bases; junction bases not matched to a gene: 8. The CDR3 sequence is CASSWSRREAQYF. The CDR3 DNA follows: TGTGCCAGCAGTTGGTCTCGCCGGGAGGCCCAGTACTTC.

This clone has a handful of counts. The chain employs TRBV2 and TRBJ1-5; D is unclear. The V gene's germline CDR1 is SNHLY and CDR2 FYNNEI. V lost 6 bases and J lost 2, with 14 bases in between. CDR3 size: 15 residues. CDR3: CASSPRWGGNQPQHF. The CDR3 nucleotides are TGTGCCAGCAGCCCCCGTTGGGGAGGCAATCAGCCCCAGCATTTT.

The J gene is TRBJ2-7, the V gene TRBV28, with 12 bases aligning to TRBD2. CDR1 MDHEN and CDR2 SYDVKM come from the germline V gene. The CDR3 length is 16 residues. The trim removed 8 bases at V and 2 bases at J, leaving 10 bases unmatched. Written as DNA, the CDR3 is TGTGCCAGCGGCTCTAGCGGGAGGGCCGGGCCCTACGAGCAGTACGTC. This gives the protein CASGSSGRAGPYEQYV.

The V gene is TRBV7-2, the J gene TRBJ2-5; 10 positions agree with TRBD2. V lost 5 bases, J lost 0 bases, and 6 bases stayed unmatched. Germline lookup yields CDR1 SGHTA and CDR2 FQGNSA. The CDR3 totals 16 residues. The CDR3 DNA reads TGTGCCAGCAGCACTACTAGCGGGGTCTACCAAGAGACCCAGTACTTC. Encoded protein: CASSTTSGVYQETQYF. The full variable domain, rest sourced from reference TRBV7-2 and TRBJ2-5, is GAGVSQSPSNKVTEKGKDVELRCDPISGHTALYWYRQSLGQGLEFLIYFQGNSAPDKSGLPSDRFSAERTGGSVSTLTIQRTQQEDSAVYLCASSTTSGVYQETQYFGPGTRLLVL.

The chain is built from TRBV10-3 and TRBJ2-3, with D possibly being TRBD1 (5 bases). Germline loops: CDR1 ENHRY, CDR2 SYGVKD. The CDR3 is made up of 14 amino acids. Trimming removed 4 bases from V and 3 bases from J, with 11 bases in between. DNA for the CDR3: TGTGCCATCAGTGGGGGCAGGAAGACAGATACGCAGTATTTT. Translating gives CAISGGRKTDTQYF.

With respect to this clone: At one end the junction does not follow the germline gene, possibly because of a read error. The chain couples TRBV15 to TRBJ1-1; the D is unclear. CDR1 is LNHNV, CDR2 YYDKDF, per germline (reference sequence). The CDR3 runs to 13 residues. The CDR3 protein is CATSRDAEGATGF. In nucleotides, the CDR3 is TGTGCCACCAGCAGAGATGCTGAGGGCGCTACCGGTTTT.

This clone occurred a few times. This chain uses TRBV3-1 (or the pseudogene TRBV3-2) with TRBJ2-4; TRBD2 matches at 13 bases. In germline, CDR1 is LGHDT, CDR2 YNNKEL (reference sequence). V dropped 4 bases and J dropped 0; count of bases not matched to a gene: 3. The CDR3 extends over 17 amino acids. The CDR3 protein is CASSPGLAGVAKNIQYF. The CDR3 coding sequence is TGTGCCAGCAGCCCCGGACTAGCGGGAGTAGCCAAAAACATTCAGTACTTC.

This chain joins TRBV18 and TRBJ2-7, with 9 bases lining up with TRBD2. The germline V gene has CDR1 KGHSH and CDR2 LQKENI. V shed 2 bases, J shed 6 bases, and the junction held 2 bases outside the gene matches. The CDR3 extends over 13 amino acids. The CDR3 sequence: CASSPFSGSEQYV. In nucleotides, the CDR3 is TGTGCCAGCTCACCATTTAGCGGGAGCGAGCAGTACGTC.

This sequence joins TRBV4-3 and TRBJ1-5; 10 bases map to TRBD1. The CDR3 loop spans 15 amino acids. Germline CDR1 is LGHNA and CDR2 is YSLEER. V lost 3 bases and J lost 4; bases outside the gene matches: 3. CDR3 nucleotide sequence: TGCGCCAGCAGCCAGGACAGGGGGAGGAATCAGCCCCAGCATTTT. It translates to CASSQDRGRNQPQHF.

The CDR3 loop reads CVSRRYNEQFF. In nucleotides, the CDR3 is TGTGTCTCGCGGCGTTACAATGAGCAGTTCTTC. This chain joins TRBV2 and TRBJ2-1; the D is unclear. CDR1 and CDR2 (germline): SNHLY, FYNNEI. CDR3 size: 11 residues. Full variable domain (remainder filled in from reference TRBV2 and TRBJ2-1): EPEVTQTPSHQVTQMGQEVILRCVPISNHLYFYWYRQILGQKVEFLVSFYNNEISEKSEIFDDQFSVERPDGSNFTLKIRSTKLEDSAMYFCVSRRYNEQFFGPGTRLTVL.

V usage is TRBV4-1 and J usage is TRBJ2-1; TRBD2 matches at 11 bases. CDR1 is MGHRA and CDR2 is YSYEKL in the germline V gene. The CDR3 spans 18 residues. V trimming: 3 bases; J trimming: 0 bases; junction bases outside the gene matches: 7. The chain's CDR3 is CASSQATSGAHSYNEQFF. The CDR3 nucleotides read TGCGCCAGCAGCCAGGCGACTAGCGGGGCTCACTCCTACAATGAGCAGTTCTTC.

The chain has TRBV29-1 and TRBJ2-5; a weak D match, TRBD2 (5 bases). From germline, CDR1 is SQVTM and CDR2 ANQGSEA. Trimming removed 2 bases from V and 5 bases from J, with 9 bases in between. There are 12 residues in the CDR3. The CDR3 nucleotides read TGCAGCGTTGAACCCGGGATGGAGACCCAGTACTTC. This sequence encodes CSVEPGMETQYF.

This chain uses TRBV27 with TRBJ1-1; 7 bases line up with TRBD1. Looked up from germline, CDR1 is MNHEY and CDR2 is SMNVEV (reference sequence). The CDR3 is 15 residues long. With V trimmed by 7 bases and J by 2 bases, 10 bases remained unmatched. CDR3 region: CASKVRDSLNTEAFF. The DNA for the CDR3 is TGTGCCAGCAAAGTCCGGGACAGCTTAAACACTGAAGCTTTCTTT.

The CDR3 DNA follows: TGTGCCAGCAGCTTCGGGACTAAAGCCGTCACAGATACGCAGTATTTT. It translates to CASSFGTKAVTDTQYF. The chain carries TRBV6-6 and TRBJ2-3; 7 positions match TRBD2. CDR1 is MNHNY, CDR2 SVGAGI, per germline (reference sequence). The length of the CDR3 is 16 residues. Trimming removed 6 bases from V and 2 bases from J; junction bases left unmatched: 11.

This chain uses TRBV19 with TRBJ2-1, with TRBD2 matching over 14 bases. The CDR3 is 17 amino acids. With V trimmed by 4 bases and J by 4 bases, 6 bases remained unmatched. CDR1 LNHDA and CDR2 SQIVND come from the germline V gene (reference sequence). As DNA, the CDR3 is TGTGCCAGTAGTACCGGGACTAGCGGGAGAAAGTACAATGAGCAGTTCTTC. It codes for CASSTGTSGRKYNEQFF.